What follows is one TCR beta chain and its context. Its target is unknown. The PCR contained 60 Vbeta and 13 Jbeta primers. Assay used: immunoSEQ multiplex PCR; TCRdb lists only in-frame clones, some missing. In the table there are 160,000 or so clones, 86% of which are singletons. This specimen belongs to a study of cytomegalovirus exposure and HLA in healthy donors. About the study: Inside one of the first data releases sat around 85 million unique TCRs taken from HLA-typed donors.

The V and J ends lost 3 bases and 7 bases, in that order; junction bases with no gene match: 4. The CDR3 runs to 15 residues. Looked up from germline, CDR1 is MNHEY and CDR2 is SMNVEV (reference sequence). Study-wide points: Sequencing likely generated an artifact that appeared as a cluster of highly shared sequence variants. In vitro testing confirmed three CMV-associated chains as specific for CMV antigens.

Sequencing was carried out using PBMCs. The chain has TRBV27 and TRBJ1-4, with 11 bases identical to TRBD1. This receptor was obtained from a woman between 18 and 29 years old in good health and CMV-seronegative. CDR3 bases: TGTGCCAGCAGTTTGTGGACAGGGGGCAGTGAAAAACTGTTTTTT. This sequence encodes CASSLWTGGSEKLFF.